This T cell receptor (beta chain) derives from a study of blood T cell repertoires in COVID-19. Study-level information: Samples came from the United States, Italy and Spain, spanning acute and convalescent COVID-19. PBMCs, B-cell-depleted T cells, or T cells provided the cDNA or gDNA that made up the material.

Original handling: The authors estimated nucleated cell counts from reference gene primer amplification. This table comes from immunoSEQ multiplex PCR, and its TCRdb copy is limited to in-frame clones, with some not included. For V, J and clone size, that table is used; D and trimming come from the DNA. The data contain more than 95,000 clones, around 83% of them singletons. V was shortened by 8 bases and J by 5 bases, with 10 bases between the two germline ends. CDR3 length equals 12 residues. The germline CDR1 and CDR2 sequences are LGHDT and YNNKEL (reference sequence). This rearrangement joins TRBV3-1 (or the pseudogene TRBV3-2) to TRBJ2-1, with a weak D call TRBD2 (6 bases). This receptor was identified in a woman aged 80 or over with active or convalescent COVID-19. Sequencing used peripheral blood. The CDR3 reads CASGEVNNEQFF. CDR3 coding DNA: TGTGCCAGCGGGGAGGTTAACAATGAGCAGTTCTTC.